This is a list of T cell receptor beta chains from one sample in a study of molecular identifiers for immune sequencing clone quantification. TCRdb re-analysed the PCR reads in MiXCR, keeping a single row per CDR3 protein. This sample carries 45,000 to 60,000 distinct CDR3 sequences, about a third of them seen once, and the ten largest clones take 3.5% to 4%. Sequenced sample: naive CD8+ T cells from blood, with Jurkat cell RNA spiked in. These receptor sequences come from a human donor in good health. Some libraries in this study had Jurkat cell RNA spiked in. Each CDR3 is given with its conserved first and last residue. The D gene is left open where the match is weak. Not every row has a clone size; where given, it reads once, few, many or a size class.

clone_size: NA; cdr3_length: 14; j_call: TRBJ2-3; d_call: TRBD2; v_call: TRBV28; cdr3_nt: TGTGCCAGCAGCCGCCGGGACTATGGAGATACGCAGTATTTT; cdr3_aa: CASSRRDYGDTQYF
clone_size: few; cdr3_length: 16; j_call: TRBJ1-5; d_call: NA; v_call: TRBV6-2/TRBV6-3; cdr3_nt: TGTGCCAGCAGCCAAAAGACCGACAGGACTAATCAGCCCCAGCATTTT; cdr3_aa: CASSQKTDRTNQPQHF
clone_size: many; cdr3_length: 13; j_call: TRBJ2-7; d_call: TRBD1; v_call: TRBV5-1; cdr3_nt: TGCGCCAGCGGAAGGACAGGGGGCAACGAGCAGTACTTC; cdr3_aa: CASGRTGGNEQYF
clone_size: few; cdr3_length: 16; j_call: TRBJ2-6; d_call: TRBD2; v_call: TRBV7-9; cdr3_nt: TGTGCCAGCACCTCGAAAGCGGGGAGGGGGGCCAACGTCCTGACTTTC; cdr3_aa: CASTSKAGRGANVLTF
clone_size: NA; cdr3_length: 15; j_call: TRBJ2-3; d_call: NA; v_call: TRBV7-2; cdr3_nt: TGTGCCAGCAGCTTATTTGCCACAAGCACAGATACGCAGTATTTT; cdr3_aa: CASSLFATSTDTQYF
clone_size: few; cdr3_length: 13; j_call: TRBJ2-3; d_call: NA; v_call: TRBV20-1; cdr3_nt: TGCAGTGCTAAAACCGGGAACACAGATACGCAGTATTTT; cdr3_aa: CSAKTGNTDTQYF
clone_size: many; cdr3_length: 12; j_call: TRBJ1-5; d_call: NA; v_call: TRBV19; cdr3_nt: TGTGCCAGCCTTGGACGGGAGCAGCCCCAGCATTTT; cdr3_aa: CASLGREQPQHF
clone_size: many; cdr3_length: 16; j_call: TRBJ1-4; d_call: NA; v_call: TRBV7-9; cdr3_nt: TGTGCCAGCAGCTCACCGTTCCGGCAGGGAGGTGAAAAACTGTTTTTT; cdr3_aa: CASSSPFRQGGEKLFF
clone_size: many; cdr3_length: 13; j_call: TRBJ2-5; d_call: NA; v_call: TRBV12-3/TRBV12-4; cdr3_nt: TGTGCCAGCAAAGCAGGGCTTTTGAAGACCCAGTACTTC; cdr3_aa: CASKAGLLKTQYF
clone_size: many; cdr3_length: 15; j_call: TRBJ2-3; d_call: TRBD2; v_call: TRBV6-2/TRBV6-3; cdr3_nt: TGTGCCACCATCCTAGCGGGAGGGTTCGCAGATACGCAGTATTTT; cdr3_aa: CATILAGGFADTQYF
clone_size: few; cdr3_length: 16; j_call: TRBJ1-6; d_call: NA; v_call: TRBV11-2; cdr3_nt: TGTGCCAGCAACCCAGCCGTCCCTCCCCATAATTCACCCCTCCACTTT; cdr3_aa: CASNPAVPPHNSPLHF
clone_size: few; cdr3_length: 15; j_call: TRBJ1-3; d_call: NA; v_call: TRBV20-1; cdr3_nt: TGCAGTGCTAGATCTAGGGGAGTTTGGGGAAACACCATATATTTT; cdr3_aa: CSARSRGVWGNTIYF
clone_size: NA; cdr3_length: 13; j_call: TRBJ2-7; d_call: TRBD2; v_call: TRBV10-3; cdr3_nt: TGTGCCAGCGGGGGAATGAGCTCCTACGAGCAGTACTTC; cdr3_aa: CASGGMSSYEQYF
clone_size: many; cdr3_length: 15; j_call: TRBJ2-3; d_call: NA; v_call: TRBV13; cdr3_nt: TGTGCCAGCAGCCAACGGGCCAGCGGCGCAGATACGCAGTATTTT; cdr3_aa: CASSQRASGADTQYF
clone_size: few; cdr3_length: 13; j_call: TRBJ2-7; d_call: NA; v_call: TRBV12-3/TRBV12-4; cdr3_nt: TGTGCCAGCAGTTTAGGGATCCAGTACGAGCAGTACTTC; cdr3_aa: CASSLGIQYEQYF
clone_size: many; cdr3_length: 19; j_call: TRBJ2-1; d_call: NA; v_call: TRBV6-2/TRBV6-3; cdr3_nt: TGTGCCAGCACCTATACCAGGCCCAGGACCTGGCCCGTACTCAATGAGCAGTTCTTC; cdr3_aa: CASTYTRPRTWPVLNEQFF
clone_size: many; cdr3_length: 17; j_call: TRBJ2-6; d_call: NA; v_call: TRBV21-1; cdr3_nt: TGTGCCAGCAGCCAAAGTCGGGGGGGTTCTGGGGCCAACGTCCTGACTTTC; cdr3_aa: CASSQSRGGSGANVLTF
clone_size: NA; cdr3_length: 15; j_call: TRBJ1-1; d_call: NA; v_call: TRBV21-1; cdr3_nt: TGTGCCAGCAGCAACGGGGGGGCCGTGAACACTGAAGCTTTCTTT; cdr3_aa: CASSNGGAVNTEAFF
clone_size: few; cdr3_length: 16; j_call: TRBJ2-1; d_call: NA; v_call: TRBV4-3; cdr3_nt: TGCGCCAGCAGCCAAGATCCAAGCGGGTTCCGGGGTGAGCAGTTCTTC; cdr3_aa: CASSQDPSGFRGEQFF
clone_size: many; cdr3_length: 15; j_call: TRBJ2-3; d_call: NA; v_call: TRBV29-1; cdr3_nt: TGCAGCGTTGAGGGGGTAGGGAGGCCGACAGATACGCAGTATTTT; cdr3_aa: CSVEGVGRPTDTQYF
clone_size: NA; cdr3_length: 14; j_call: TRBJ2-7; d_call: NA; v_call: TRBV2; cdr3_nt: TGTGCCAGCAGTGTCAGGGGTAAGCCCTACGAGCAGTACTTC; cdr3_aa: CASSVRGKPYEQYF
clone_size: NA; cdr3_length: 15; j_call: TRBJ2-5; d_call: TRBD2; v_call: TRBV9; cdr3_nt: TGTGCCAGCAGCGTATTCCCTAGCGGCCAAGAGACCCAGTACTTC; cdr3_aa: CASSVFPSGQETQYF
clone_size: few; cdr3_length: 15; j_call: TRBJ2-3; d_call: NA; v_call: TRBV20-1; cdr3_nt: TGCAGTACTAGAGATGGAATAGGATACACAGATACGCAGTATTTT; cdr3_aa: CSTRDGIGYTDTQYF
clone_size: many; cdr3_length: 15; j_call: TRBJ1-5; d_call: NA; v_call: TRBV7-6; cdr3_nt: TGTGCCAGCAGCTTAGAGGCGGGTAGCAATCAGCCCCAGCATTTT; cdr3_aa: CASSLEAGSNQPQHF
clone_size: many; cdr3_length: 15; j_call: TRBJ2-7; d_call: NA; v_call: TRBV7-8; cdr3_nt: TGTGCCAGCAGCTTACTTGACAGTGGGGCCTACGAGCAGTACTTC; cdr3_aa: CASSLLDSGAYEQYF
clone_size: many; cdr3_length: 14; j_call: TRBJ2-3; d_call: NA; v_call: TRBV29-1; cdr3_nt: TGCAGCGTGGAGCGGGCTACTAGCACAGATACGCAGTATTTT; cdr3_aa: CSVERATSTDTQYF
clone_size: NA; cdr3_length: 17; j_call: TRBJ2-7; d_call: TRBD1; v_call: TRBV7-8; cdr3_nt: TGTGCCAGCAGCTCCTCCGGCCCCCGGGACAGAGACTACGAGCAGGACTTC; cdr3_aa: CASSSSGPRDRDYEQDF
clone_size: once; cdr3_length: 16; j_call: TRBJ2-2; d_call: NA; v_call: TRBV9; cdr3_nt: TGTGCCAGCAGCGCCAGGGGAGGGTCCGATACCGGGGAGCTGGTTTTT; cdr3_aa: CASSARGGSDTGELVF
clone_size: many; cdr3_length: 14; j_call: TRBJ2-3; d_call: NA; v_call: TRBV5-4; cdr3_nt: TGTGCCAGCAGCCCACGCAACGGCGTTGATACGCAGTATTTT; cdr3_aa: CASSPRNGVDTQYF
clone_size: many; cdr3_length: 15; j_call: TRBJ2-7; d_call: TRBD1; v_call: TRBV9; cdr3_nt: TGTGCCAGCAGCGTCGCCGGGACAGGGTCGTACGAGCAGTACTTC; cdr3_aa: CASSVAGTGSYEQYF
clone_size: many; cdr3_length: 16; j_call: TRBJ2-3; d_call: NA; v_call: TRBV28; cdr3_nt: TGTGCCAGCACCCCCCTGGAAGTGGAGGTAACAGATACGCAGTATTTT; cdr3_aa: CASTPLEVEVTDTQYF
clone_size: many; cdr3_length: 15; j_call: TRBJ2-5; d_call: NA; v_call: TRBV7-8; cdr3_nt: TGTGCCAGCAGCTTAGTCGGGCTGACTCAAGAGACCCAGTACTTC; cdr3_aa: CASSLVGLTQETQYF
clone_size: NA; cdr3_length: 12; j_call: TRBJ1-1; d_call: NA; v_call: TRBV11-2; cdr3_nt: TGTGCCAGCAGCTTATTGGGGACTGAAGCTTTCTTT; cdr3_aa: CASSLLGTEAFF
clone_size: many; cdr3_length: 17; j_call: TRBJ2-3; d_call: NA; v_call: TRBV24-1; cdr3_nt: TGTGCCACCAGTGATCGACGACCGGCTCGATTGACAGATACGCAGTATTTT; cdr3_aa: CATSDRRPARLTDTQYF
clone_size: few; cdr3_length: 14; j_call: TRBJ2-7; d_call: NA; v_call: TRBV7-2; cdr3_nt: TGTGCCAGCAGCTTCGACAGCCCCTCCTACGAGCAGTACTTC; cdr3_aa: CASSFDSPSYEQYF
clone_size: many; cdr3_length: 13; j_call: TRBJ2-3; d_call: NA; v_call: TRBV2; cdr3_nt: TGTGCCAGCAAGAGACACCACACAGATACGCAGTATTTT; cdr3_aa: CASKRHHTDTQYF
clone_size: few; cdr3_length: 11; j_call: TRBJ2-1; d_call: TRBD2; v_call: TRBV20-1; cdr3_nt: TGCAGTGCCACACTAGCGGGTGAGCAGTTCTTC; cdr3_aa: CSATLAGEQFF
clone_size: NA; cdr3_length: 19; j_call: TRBJ2-1; d_call: TRBD2; v_call: TRBV4-2; cdr3_nt: TGTGCCAGCAGCCAAGGAGGCCTAGCAGCGGGAAGGCCCACCTACGAGCAGTTCTTC; cdr3_aa: CASSQGGLAAGRPTYEQFF
clone_size: few; cdr3_length: 15; j_call: TRBJ2-3; d_call: NA; v_call: TRBV6-1; cdr3_nt: TGTGCCAGCATCTGGGGGATCGAGATCAAGGATACGCAGTATTTT; cdr3_aa: CASIWGIEIKDTQYF